One and the same sample provided the 17 T cell receptor beta chains below, sequenced in a study of shared clonotypes between healthy human individuals. CD8 cells regarded as naive lacked CD45RO, were positively chosen for CCR7, and omitted terminally differentiated effector memory CD45RA+ cells. Here immunoSEQ multiplex PCR was the method, and the copy in TCRdb shows in-frame clones only, minus some. This table has about 590,000 clones, around 95% appearing once. Source material: naive CD8+ T cells sorted from blood. The receptor source for this set is a woman aged 25 to 39 in good health.

The sample holds one count of this clone. The rearrangement uses TRBV4-1 and TRBJ2-3, with 10 bases matching TRBD2. Per germline, CDR1 MGHRA and CDR2 YSYEKL. With 1 base clipped from V and 4 bases from J, the junction kept 11 bases outside the gene matches. This CDR3 has 18 residues. CDR3 coding DNA: TGCGCCAGCAGCCAAGCCCCCTCTAGCGGGAGCCTTTCAGATACGCAGTATTTT. Encoded protein: CASSQAPSSGSLSDTQYF.

This chain uses TRBV19 with TRBJ1-5; D is perhaps TRBD1 (5 bases). Germline CDR1 is LNHDA and CDR2 is SQIVND (reference sequence). Trimming removed 4 bases at V and 3 bases at J, with 10 bases between. This CDR3 contains 14 residues. CDR3 protein: CASSNRDYNQPQHF. The CDR3 nucleotides are TGTGCCAGTAGTAACCGGGACTACAATCAGCCCCAGCATTTT.

This chain uses TRBV10-2 with TRBJ1-2, with D unclear. Germline V lookup: CDR1 WSHSY, CDR2 SAAADI. This CDR3 is built from 14 residues. Trimming removed 6 bases from V and 4 bases from J, with 15 bases in between. CDR3 bases: TGCGCCAGCAGGGAGGAGGGATGGGGCTATGGCTACACCTTC. This translates into CASREEGWGYGYTF.

Written as DNA, the CDR3 is TGTGCCAGCAGGGACAGGGACACTGAAAACATTCAGTACTTC. Its protein product is CASRDRDTENIQYF. The V gene is TRBV27, the J gene TRBJ2-4; 8 bases align to TRBD1. The trim removed 6 bases at V and 5 bases at J, leaving 6 bases unmatched. The CDR3 consists of 14 residues. The germline CDR1 and CDR2 sequences are MNHEY and SMNVEV (reference sequence).

The V gene is TRBV4-1, the J gene TRBJ1-2; 8 bases are a match to TRBD1. The CDR3 consists of 14 residues. Germline-derived CDR1 and CDR2 are MGHRA and YSYEKL. J lost 7 bases, V lost 2 bases, and 6 bases had no gene match. The CDR3 DNA reads TGCGCCAGCAGCCAAAGGACAGGGTCGGGTGGCTACACCTTC. Its translation is CASSQRTGSGGYTF.

This chain connects TRBV25-1 to TRBJ2-3, with 9 positions matching TRBD2. CDR3 length equals 18 residues. The germline V gene encodes CDR1 MGHDK and CDR2 SYGVNS. V dropped 3 bases and J dropped 2; count of bases not matched to a gene: 12. Here the CDR3 reads CASSESNSGSRVTDTQYF. DNA for the CDR3: TGTGCCAGCAGTGAGAGTAATAGCGGGAGTAGAGTCACAGATACGCAGTATTTT.

This rearrangement joins TRBV2 to TRBJ1-2; the D gene is possibly TRBD1 (6 bases). The CDR3 totals 13 residues. Germline CDR1 is SNHLY and CDR2 is FYNNEI. V lost 10 bases and J 5 bases, leaving 17 bases between the germline ends. The CDR3 loop reads CATGTGLPYGYTF. CDR3 bases: TGTGCCACCGGAACAGGGCTACCTTATGGCTACACCTTC.

The V call is TRBV2, the J call TRBJ2-7; 9 nucleotides agree with TRBD1. CDR3 length: 15 residues. V trimming: 6 bases; J trimming: 2 bases; junction bases outside the gene matches: 8. Germline CDR1 and CDR2: SNHLY and FYNNEI. The DNA of the CDR3 is TGTGCCAGCAGCGCTCGGGACAGGGTCCCCTACGAGCAGTACTTC. Its translation is CASSARDRVPYEQYF.

The chain combines TRBV11-2 with TRBJ1-5; possibly TRBD1 for D (5 bases). V dropped 1 base and J dropped 2 bases, with 9 bases sitting between them. The CDR3 loop spans 15 amino acids. Germline V gene data show CDR1 as SGHAT and CDR2 as FQNNGV. The CDR3 DNA reads TGTGCCAGCAGCTTAGGCCCGGGGGGCAATCAGCCCCAGCATTTT. This codes for CASSLGPGGNQPQHF.

A word on this clone: This specimen includes other DNA sequences encoding the same CDR3. V gene TRBV13 combines with J gene TRBJ1-5, with D unclear. V lost 0 bases, J lost 2 bases, and 5 bases lay in between. The CDR3 spans 14 residues. From germline, CDR1 is PRHDT and CDR2 FYEKMQ (reference sequence). Here the CDR3 DNA reads TGTGCCAGCAGCTTAGGGCAAGGCAATCAGCCCCAGCATTTT. Translation gives CASSLGQGNQPQHF.

J is TRBJ2-1 and V is TRBV6-1; TRBD2 matches at 7 bases. This CDR3 comprises 17 residues. J was trimmed by 6 bases and V by 0 bases; bases with no gene match: 11. Germline V gene sequence: CDR1 MNHNS, CDR2 SASEGT. CDR3 coding DNA: TGTGCCAGCAGTGAAGCGCAGTGGACTAGATCTGGCAATGAGCAGTTCTTC. Protein sequence: CASSEAQWTRSGNEQFF.

The chain recombines TRBV7-6 with TRBJ1-1; D call uncertain. Germline lookup yields CDR1 SGHVS and CDR2 FNYEAQ. The CDR3 covers 16 residues. Trimming cost V 1 base and J 0 bases, with 12 bases left between them. The CDR3 region is CASSLGSGGMNTEAFF. CDR3 in DNA: TGTGCCAGCAGCTTAGGATCAGGAGGGATGAACACTGAAGCTTTCTTT.

The chain uses TRBV5-4 and TRBJ2-7; tentative D call: TRBD2 (6 bases). The germline V gene has CDR1 SGHNT and CDR2 YYREEE (reference sequence). The V gene lost 2 bases and the J gene lost 3 bases, with 21 bases spanning the gap. The CDR3 loop spans 17 amino acids. CDR3 sequence: CASSFRGNRELDYEQYF. In nucleotides, the CDR3 is TGTGCCAGCAGCTTTCGGGGGAATCGGGAGTTGGACTACGAGCAGTACTTC.

The genes are TRBV19 and TRBJ2-1; D possibly corresponds to TRBD2 (6 bases). Trimming removed 5 bases at V and 5 bases at J, with 19 bases between. Per germline, CDR1 LNHDA and CDR2 SQIVND (reference sequence). This CDR3 spans 16 amino acids. CDR3 amino acids: CASSSSRGLGDNEQFF. The CDR3, as DNA: TGTGCCAGTAGTTCCTCGAGGGGACTTGGAGACAATGAGCAGTTCTTC.

This rearrangement joins TRBV14 to TRBJ1-1; D not certain. V gave up 0 bases and J gave up 0 bases, with 8 bases separating them. Germline-derived CDR1 and CDR2 are SGHDN and FVKESK. There are 15 residues in the CDR3. In DNA, the CDR3 is TGTGCCAGCAGCCAAGAGGCCAGGATGAACACTGAAGCTTTCTTT. Translating gives CASSQEARMNTEAFF.

The V gene is TRBV2, the J gene TRBJ1-5, with D unresolved. This CDR3 has 14 residues. CDR1 and CDR2 from the germline V gene are SNHLY and FYNNEI. V dropped 1 base and J dropped 1 base, with 5 bases sitting between them. The CDR3 reads CASSEEVSNQPQHF. As DNA, the CDR3 is TGTGCCAGCAGTGAAGAAGTGAGCAATCAGCCCCAGCATTTT.

This chain joins TRBV10-3 and TRBJ2-3, with D perhaps assigned TRBD1 or TRBD2 (5 bases each). Germline lookup yields CDR1 ENHRY and CDR2 SYGVKD. The CDR3 consists of 16 residues. V lost 4 bases and J 2 bases, leaving 16 bases between the germline ends. Here the CDR3 DNA reads TGTGCCATCAGTGCGGACCGGGACGTCCACACAGATACGCAGTATTTT. Protein: CAISADRDVHTDTQYF.